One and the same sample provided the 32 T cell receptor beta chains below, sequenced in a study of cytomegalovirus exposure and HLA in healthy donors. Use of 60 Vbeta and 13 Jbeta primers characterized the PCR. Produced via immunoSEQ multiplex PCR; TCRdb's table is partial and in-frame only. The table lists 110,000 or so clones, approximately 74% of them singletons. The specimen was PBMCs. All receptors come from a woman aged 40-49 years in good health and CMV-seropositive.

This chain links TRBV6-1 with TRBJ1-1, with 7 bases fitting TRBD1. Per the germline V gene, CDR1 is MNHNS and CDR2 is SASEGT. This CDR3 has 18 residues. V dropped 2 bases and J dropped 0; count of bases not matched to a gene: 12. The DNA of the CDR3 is TGTGCCAGCAGTGAAAAGGGGCCGGGACAGAGCATGAACACTGAAGCTTTCTTT. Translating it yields CASSEKGPGQSMNTEAFF.

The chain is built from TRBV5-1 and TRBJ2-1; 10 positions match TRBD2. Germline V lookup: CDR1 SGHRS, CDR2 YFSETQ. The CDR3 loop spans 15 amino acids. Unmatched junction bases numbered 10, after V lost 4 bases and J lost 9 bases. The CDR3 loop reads CASSQGSGGAGEQFF. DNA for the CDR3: TGCGCCAGCAGCCAAGGAAGCGGGGGGGCCGGTGAGCAGTTCTTC.

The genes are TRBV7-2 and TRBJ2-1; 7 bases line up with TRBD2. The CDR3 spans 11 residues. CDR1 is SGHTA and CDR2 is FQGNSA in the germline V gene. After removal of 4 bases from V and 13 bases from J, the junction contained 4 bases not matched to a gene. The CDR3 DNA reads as TGTGCCAGCAGCTCTCGACTAGCCCAGTTCTTC. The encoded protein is CASSSRLAQFF.

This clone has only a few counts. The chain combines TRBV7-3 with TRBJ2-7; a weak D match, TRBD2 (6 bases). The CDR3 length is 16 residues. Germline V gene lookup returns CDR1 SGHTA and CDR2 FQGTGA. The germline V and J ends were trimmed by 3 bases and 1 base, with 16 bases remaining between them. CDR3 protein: CASSLTQGLKSYEQYF. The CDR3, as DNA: TGTGCCAGCAGCTTGACCCAGGGACTCAAATCCTACGAGCAGTACTTC. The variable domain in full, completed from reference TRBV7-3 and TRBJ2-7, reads GAGVSQTPSNKVTEKGKYVELRCDPISGHTALYWYRQSLGQGPEFLIYFQGTGAADDSGLPNDRFFAVRPEGSVSTLKIQRTERGDSAVYLCASSLTQGLKSYEQYFGPGTRLTVT.

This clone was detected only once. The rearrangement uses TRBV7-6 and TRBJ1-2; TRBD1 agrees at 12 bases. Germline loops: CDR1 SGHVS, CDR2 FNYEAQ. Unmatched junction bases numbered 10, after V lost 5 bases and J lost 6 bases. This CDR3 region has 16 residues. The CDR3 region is CASSPQPGQGANGYTF. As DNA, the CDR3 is TGTGCCAGCAGCCCCCAACCGGGACAGGGGGCGAATGGCTACACCTTC.

The DNA for the CDR3 is TGTGCCAGCTCGGGTAGGACTAATGAAAAACTGTTTTTT. The encoded protein is CASSGRTNEKLFF. V is TRBV6-5 and J is TRBJ1-4; no reliable D call. V was cut by 8 bases and J by 2 bases, with 9 bases left in between. CDR3 length: 13 amino acids. Germline CDR1 MNHEY, CDR2 SVGAGI.

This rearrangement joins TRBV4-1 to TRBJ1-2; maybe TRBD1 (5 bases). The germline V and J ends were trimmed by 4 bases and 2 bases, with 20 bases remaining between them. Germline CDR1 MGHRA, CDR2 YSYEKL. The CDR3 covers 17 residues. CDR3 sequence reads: CASSREGGAGKNYGYTF. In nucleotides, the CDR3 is TGCGCCAGCAGCCGAGAGGGAGGGGCCGGAAAGAACTATGGCTACACCTTC.

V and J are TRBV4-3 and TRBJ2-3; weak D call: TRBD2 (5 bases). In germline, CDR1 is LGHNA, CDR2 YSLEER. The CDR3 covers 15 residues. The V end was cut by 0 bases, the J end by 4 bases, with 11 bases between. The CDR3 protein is CASSQETPGADTQYF. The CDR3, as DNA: TGCGCCAGCAGCCAAGAAACACCCGGGGCAGATACGCAGTATTTT.

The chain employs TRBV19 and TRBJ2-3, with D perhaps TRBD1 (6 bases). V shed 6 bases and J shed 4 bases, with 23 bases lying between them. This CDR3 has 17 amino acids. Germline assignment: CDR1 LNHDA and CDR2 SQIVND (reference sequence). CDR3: CASSDPAGTRRSDTQYF. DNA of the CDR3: TGTGCCAGTAGCGACCCCGCCGGGACACGTAGGTCAGATACGCAGTATTTT.

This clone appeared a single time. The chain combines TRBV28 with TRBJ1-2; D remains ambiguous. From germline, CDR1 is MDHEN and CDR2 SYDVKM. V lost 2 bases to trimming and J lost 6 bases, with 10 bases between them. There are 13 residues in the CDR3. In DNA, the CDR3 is TGTGCCAGCAGTTTAAGGGAGGTGGATGGCTACACCTTC. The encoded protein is CASSLREVDGYTF.

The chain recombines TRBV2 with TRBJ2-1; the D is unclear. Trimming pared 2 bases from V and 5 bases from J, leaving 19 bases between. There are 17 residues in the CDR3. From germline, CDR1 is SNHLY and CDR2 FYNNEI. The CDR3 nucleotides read TGTGCCAGCAGTGAAAGAGTAATCCGAGGTTATGACAATGAGCAGTTCTTC. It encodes CASSERVIRGYDNEQFF.

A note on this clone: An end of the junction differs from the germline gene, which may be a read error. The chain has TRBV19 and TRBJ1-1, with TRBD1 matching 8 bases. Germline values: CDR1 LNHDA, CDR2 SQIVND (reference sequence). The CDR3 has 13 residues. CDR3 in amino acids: CASSAQGGTFRFF. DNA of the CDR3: TGTGCCAGTAGTGCACAGGGGGGGACTTTCCGGTTTTTT.

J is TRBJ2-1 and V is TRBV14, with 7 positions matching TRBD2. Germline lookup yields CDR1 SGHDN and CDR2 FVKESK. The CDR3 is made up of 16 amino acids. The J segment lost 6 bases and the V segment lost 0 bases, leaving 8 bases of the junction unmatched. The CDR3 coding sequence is TGTGCCAGCAGCCAAGAGTCCGGACTAGGGACCAATGAGCAGTTCTTC. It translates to CASSQESGLGTNEQFF.

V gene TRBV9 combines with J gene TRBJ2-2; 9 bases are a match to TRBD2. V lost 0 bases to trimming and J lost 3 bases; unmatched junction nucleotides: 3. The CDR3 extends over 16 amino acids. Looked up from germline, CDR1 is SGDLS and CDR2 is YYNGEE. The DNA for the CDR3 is TGTGCCAGCAGCGTAGTGGTAGCGGGGGACACCGGGGAGCTGTTTTTT. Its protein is CASSVVVAGDTGELFF.

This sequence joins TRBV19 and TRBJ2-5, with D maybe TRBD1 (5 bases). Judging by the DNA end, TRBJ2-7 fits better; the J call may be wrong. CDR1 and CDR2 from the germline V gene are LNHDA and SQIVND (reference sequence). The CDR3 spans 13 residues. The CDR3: CASSSQGTYEQYF. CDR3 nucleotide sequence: TGTGCCAGTAGTAGCCAGGGAACCTACGAGCAGTACTTC.

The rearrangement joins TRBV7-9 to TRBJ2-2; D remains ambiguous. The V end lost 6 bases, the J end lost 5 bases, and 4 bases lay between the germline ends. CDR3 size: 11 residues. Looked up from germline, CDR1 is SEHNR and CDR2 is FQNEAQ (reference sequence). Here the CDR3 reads CASSKTGELFF. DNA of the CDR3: TGTGCCAGCAGTAAAACCGGGGAGCTGTTTTTT.

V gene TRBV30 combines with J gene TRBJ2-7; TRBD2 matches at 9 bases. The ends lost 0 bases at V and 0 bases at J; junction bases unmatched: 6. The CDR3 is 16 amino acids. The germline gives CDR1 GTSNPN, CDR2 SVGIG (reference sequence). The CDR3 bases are TGTGCCTGGAGTGTATCTCGGACTAGCGACTCCTACGAGCAGTACTTC. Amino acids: CAWSVSRTSDSYEQYF.

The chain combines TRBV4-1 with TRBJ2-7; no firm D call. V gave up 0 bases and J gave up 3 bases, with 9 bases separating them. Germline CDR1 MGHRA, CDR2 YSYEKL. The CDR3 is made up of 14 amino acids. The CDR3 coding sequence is TGCGCCAGCAGCCAAGATAACAGTGGCTACGAGCAGTACTTC. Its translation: CASSQDNSGYEQYF.

The CDR3 sequence: CASSWDTDNEQFF. For the CDR3, the DNA is TGTGCCAGCAGTTGGGACACCGACAATGAGCAGTTCTTC. This chain connects TRBV27 to TRBJ2-1, with TRBD1 as a possible D gene (6 bases). Trimming pared 4 bases from V and 5 bases from J, leaving 9 bases between. The CDR3 contains 13 residues. Germline CDR1 MNHEY, CDR2 SMNVEV (reference sequence).

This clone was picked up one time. CDR3 residues: CASSVQLQGATGELFF. CDR3 DNA: TGTGCCAGCAGCGTCCAACTTCAGGGGGCGACCGGGGAGCTGTTTTTT. The chain has TRBV9 and TRBJ2-2, with 8 bases fitting TRBD1. J gave up 5 bases and V 2 bases, and 8 bases lay outside the gene matches. The CDR3 runs 16 residues. Germline V gene data show CDR1 as SGDLS and CDR2 as YYNGEE.

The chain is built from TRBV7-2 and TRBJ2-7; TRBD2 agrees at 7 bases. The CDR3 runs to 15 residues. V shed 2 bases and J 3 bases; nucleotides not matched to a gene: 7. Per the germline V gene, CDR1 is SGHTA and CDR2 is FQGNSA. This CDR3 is CASSLRSGTVYEQYF. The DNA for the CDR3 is TGTGCCAGCAGCTTAAGGAGCGGGACCGTCTACGAGCAGTACTTC.

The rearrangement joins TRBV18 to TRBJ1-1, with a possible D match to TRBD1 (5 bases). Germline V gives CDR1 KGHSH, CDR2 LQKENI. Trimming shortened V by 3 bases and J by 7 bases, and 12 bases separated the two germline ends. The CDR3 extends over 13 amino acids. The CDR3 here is CASSPSGGFEAFF. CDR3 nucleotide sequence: TGTGCCAGCTCACCGTCGGGGGGGTTTGAAGCTTTCTTT.

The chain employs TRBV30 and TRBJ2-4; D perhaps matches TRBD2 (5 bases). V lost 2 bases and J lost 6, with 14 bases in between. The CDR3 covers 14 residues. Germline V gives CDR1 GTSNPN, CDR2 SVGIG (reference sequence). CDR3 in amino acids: CAWSFGPGVNIQYF. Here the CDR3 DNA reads TGTGCCTGGAGTTTCGGACCCGGGGTAAACATTCAGTACTTC.

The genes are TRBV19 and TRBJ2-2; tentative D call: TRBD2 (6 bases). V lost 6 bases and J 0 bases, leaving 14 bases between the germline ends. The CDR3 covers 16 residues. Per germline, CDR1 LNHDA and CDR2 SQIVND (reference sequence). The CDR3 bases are TGTGCCAGTAGGGTCAAGGAGGGATCGAACACCGGGGAGCTGTTTTTT. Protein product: CASRVKEGSNTGELFF.

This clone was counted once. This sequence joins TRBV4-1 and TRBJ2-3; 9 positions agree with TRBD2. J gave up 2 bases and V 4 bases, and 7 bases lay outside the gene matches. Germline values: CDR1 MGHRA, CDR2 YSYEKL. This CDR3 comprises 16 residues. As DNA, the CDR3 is TGCGCCAGCAGCCGGACGCCGGGACTAGCCACAGATACGCAGTATTTT. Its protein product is CASSRTPGLATDTQYF.

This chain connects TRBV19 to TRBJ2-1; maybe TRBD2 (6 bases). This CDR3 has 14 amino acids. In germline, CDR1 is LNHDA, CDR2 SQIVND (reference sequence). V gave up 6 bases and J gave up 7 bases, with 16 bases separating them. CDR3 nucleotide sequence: TGTGCCAGTAGGAAAGGGGACTCCGTAAATGAGCAGTTCTTC. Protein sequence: CASRKGDSVNEQFF. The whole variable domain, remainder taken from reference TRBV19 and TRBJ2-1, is DGGITQSPKYLFRKEGQNVTLSCEQNLNHDAMYWYRQDPGQGLRLIYYSQIVNDFQKGDIAEGYSVSREKKESFPLTVTSAQKNPTAFYLCASRKGDSVNEQFFGPGTRLTVL.

This CDR3 reads CASSYSTGGDQPQHF. Written as DNA, the CDR3 is TGTGCCAGCAGTTACTCAACAGGGGGTGATCAGCCCCAGCATTTT. The chain uses TRBV6-5 and TRBJ1-5; 8 bases map to TRBD1. The CDR3 extends over 15 amino acids. Trimming cost V 0 bases and J 5 bases; bases outside gene matches: 3. Per germline, CDR1 MNHEY and CDR2 SVGAGI.

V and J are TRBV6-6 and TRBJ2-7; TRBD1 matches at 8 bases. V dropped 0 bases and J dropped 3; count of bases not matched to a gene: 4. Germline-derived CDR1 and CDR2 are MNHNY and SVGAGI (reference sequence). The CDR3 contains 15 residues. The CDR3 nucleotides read TGTGCCAGCAGTTACTCCGGGACAGGTCACTACGAGCAGTACTTC. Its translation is CASSYSGTGHYEQYF.

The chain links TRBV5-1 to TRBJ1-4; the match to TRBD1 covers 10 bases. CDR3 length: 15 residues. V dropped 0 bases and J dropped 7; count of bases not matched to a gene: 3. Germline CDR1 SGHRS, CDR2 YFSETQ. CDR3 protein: CASSLGDRGGEKLFF. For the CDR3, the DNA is TGCGCCAGCAGCTTGGGGGACAGGGGTGGTGAAAAACTGTTTTTT.

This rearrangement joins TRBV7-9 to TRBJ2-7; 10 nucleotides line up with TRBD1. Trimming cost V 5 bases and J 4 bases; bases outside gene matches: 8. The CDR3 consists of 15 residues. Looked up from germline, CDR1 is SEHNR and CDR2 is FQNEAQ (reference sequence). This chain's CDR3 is CASSPGQGIEYEQYF. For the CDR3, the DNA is TGTGCCAGCAGCCCGGGACAGGGGATAGAGTACGAGCAGTACTTC.

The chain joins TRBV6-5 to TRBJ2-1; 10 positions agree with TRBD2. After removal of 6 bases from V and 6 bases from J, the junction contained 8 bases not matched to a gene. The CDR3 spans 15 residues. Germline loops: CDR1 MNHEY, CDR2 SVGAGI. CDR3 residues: CASSHPGLAPNEQFF. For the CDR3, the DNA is TGTGCCAGCAGCCACCCGGGACTAGCGCCCAATGAGCAGTTCTTC.

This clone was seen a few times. DNA of the CDR3: TGTGCCAGCACCCAGGGGGTCTACAATGAGCAGTTCTTC. Protein: CASTQGVYNEQFF. J is TRBJ2-1 and V is TRBV7-2, with 7 bases aligning to TRBD1. CDR3 size: 13 residues. J gave up 3 bases and V 7 bases, and 3 bases lay outside the gene matches. Germline CDR1 reads SGHTA; CDR2 reads FQGNSA. Using reference TRBV7-2 and TRBJ2-1 for the parts outside the CDR3, the full variable domain is GAGVSQSPSNKVTEKGKDVELRCDPISGHTALYWYRQSLGQGLEFLIYFQGNSAPDKSGLPSDRFSAERTGGSVSTLTIQRTQQEDSAVYLCASTQGVYNEQFFGPGTRLTVL.